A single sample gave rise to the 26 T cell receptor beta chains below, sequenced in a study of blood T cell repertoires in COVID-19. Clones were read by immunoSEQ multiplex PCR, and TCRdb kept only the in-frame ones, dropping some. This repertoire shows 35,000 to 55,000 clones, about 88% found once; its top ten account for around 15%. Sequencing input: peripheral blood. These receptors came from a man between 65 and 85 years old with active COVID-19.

The CDR3 sequence is CASSLAVTGGRVNEQFF. The CDR3 DNA is TGTGCCAGCAGCTTAGCGGTAACAGGGGGCCGGGTCAATGAGCAGTTCTTC. The rearrangement joins TRBV7-2 to TRBJ2-1, with TRBD1 matching over 9 bases. Germline trimming cut 0 bases from V and 6 bases from J; bases unmatched to any gene: 9. The V gene's germline CDR1 is SGHTA and CDR2 FQGNSA. There are 17 residues in the CDR3.

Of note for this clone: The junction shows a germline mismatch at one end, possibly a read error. The CDR3, as DNA: TGTGCTAGCAGCTCCGGGACTAGCGGGGGGGTAGAGACCCAGTACTTC. Its translation: CASSSGTSGGVETQYF. The V call is TRBV7-7, the J call TRBJ2-5; 16 bases map to TRBD2. The length of the CDR3 is 16 residues. Looked up from germline, CDR1 is SSHAT and CDR2 is FNYEAQ (reference sequence).

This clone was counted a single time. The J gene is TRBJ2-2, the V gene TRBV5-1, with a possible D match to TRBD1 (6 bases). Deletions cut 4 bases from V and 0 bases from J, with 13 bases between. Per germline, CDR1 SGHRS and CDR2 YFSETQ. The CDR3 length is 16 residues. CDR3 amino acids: CASSPTGQPNTGELFF. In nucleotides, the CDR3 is TGCGCCAGCAGCCCGACAGGTCAACCGAACACCGGGGAGCTGTTTTTT.

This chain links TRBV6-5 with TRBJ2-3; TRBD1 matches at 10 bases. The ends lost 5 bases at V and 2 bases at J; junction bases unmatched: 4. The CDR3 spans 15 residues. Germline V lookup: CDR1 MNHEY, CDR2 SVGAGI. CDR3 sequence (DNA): TGTGCCAGCAGTCCGGGACAGGGGCCCACAGATACGCAGTATTTT. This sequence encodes CASSPGQGPTDTQYF.

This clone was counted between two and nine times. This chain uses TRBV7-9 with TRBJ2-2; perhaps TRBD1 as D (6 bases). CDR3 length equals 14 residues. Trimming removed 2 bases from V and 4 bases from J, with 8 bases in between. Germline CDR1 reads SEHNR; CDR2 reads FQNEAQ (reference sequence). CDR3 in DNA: TGTGCCAGCAGCTTAAACAGGGCCACCGGGGAGCTGTTTTTT. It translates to CASSLNRATGELFF.

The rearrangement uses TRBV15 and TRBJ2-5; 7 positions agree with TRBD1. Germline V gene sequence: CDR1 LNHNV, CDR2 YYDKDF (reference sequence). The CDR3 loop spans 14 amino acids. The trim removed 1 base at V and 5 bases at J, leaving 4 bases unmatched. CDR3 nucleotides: TGTGCCACCAGCAGAGGGACAGGTTCGGAGACCCAGTACTTC. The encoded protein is CATSRGTGSETQYF.

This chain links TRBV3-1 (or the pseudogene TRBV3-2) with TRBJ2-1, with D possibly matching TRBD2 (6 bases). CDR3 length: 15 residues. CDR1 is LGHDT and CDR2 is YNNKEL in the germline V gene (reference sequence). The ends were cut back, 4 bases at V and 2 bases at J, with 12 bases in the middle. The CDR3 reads CASSPWAGTYNEQFF. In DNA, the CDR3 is TGTGCCAGCAGCCCATGGGCGGGGACCTACAATGAGCAGTTCTTC.

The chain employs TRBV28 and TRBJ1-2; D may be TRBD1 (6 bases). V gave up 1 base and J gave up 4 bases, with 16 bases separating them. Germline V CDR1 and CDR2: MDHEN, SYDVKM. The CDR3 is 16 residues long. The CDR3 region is CASSLLTGQFAYGYTF. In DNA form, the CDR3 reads TGTGCCAGCAGTTTATTAACTGGACAGTTTGCCTATGGCTACACCTTC.

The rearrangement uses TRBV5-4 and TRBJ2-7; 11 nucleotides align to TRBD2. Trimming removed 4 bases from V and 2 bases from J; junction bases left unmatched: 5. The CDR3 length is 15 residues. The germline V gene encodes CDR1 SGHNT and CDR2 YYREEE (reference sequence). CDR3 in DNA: TGTGCCAGCAGCACCCTTAGCGGGGGGGCCTACGAGCAGTACTTC. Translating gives CASSTLSGGAYEQYF.

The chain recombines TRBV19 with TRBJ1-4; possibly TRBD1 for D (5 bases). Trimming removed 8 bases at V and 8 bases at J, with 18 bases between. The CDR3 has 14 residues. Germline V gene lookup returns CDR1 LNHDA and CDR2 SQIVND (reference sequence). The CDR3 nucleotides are TGTGCCAGTGTCCGCCGGGGGTTCGGAGAAAAACTGTTTTTT. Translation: CASVRRGFGEKLFF.

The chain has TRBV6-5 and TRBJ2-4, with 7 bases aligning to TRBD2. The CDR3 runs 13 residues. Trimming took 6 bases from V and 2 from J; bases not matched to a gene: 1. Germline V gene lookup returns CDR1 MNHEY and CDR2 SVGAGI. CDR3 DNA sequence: TGTGCCAGCAGACTAGCGTCCAAAAACATTCAGTACTTC. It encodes CASRLASKNIQYF.

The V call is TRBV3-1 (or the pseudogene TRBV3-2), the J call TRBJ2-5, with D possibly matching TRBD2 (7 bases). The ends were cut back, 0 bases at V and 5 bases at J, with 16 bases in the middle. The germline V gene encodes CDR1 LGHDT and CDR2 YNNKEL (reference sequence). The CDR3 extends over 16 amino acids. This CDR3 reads CASSQDLSGGRETQYF. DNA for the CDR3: TGTGCCAGCAGCCAAGATCTATCGGGGGGCAGGGAGACCCAGTACTTC.

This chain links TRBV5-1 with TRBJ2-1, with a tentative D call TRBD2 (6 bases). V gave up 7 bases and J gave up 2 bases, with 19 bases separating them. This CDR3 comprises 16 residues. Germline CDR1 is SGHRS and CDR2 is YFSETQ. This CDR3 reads CASQAAGLRTYNEQFF. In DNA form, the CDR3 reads TGCGCCAGCCAGGCGGCGGGGTTGCGTACCTACAATGAGCAGTTCTTC.

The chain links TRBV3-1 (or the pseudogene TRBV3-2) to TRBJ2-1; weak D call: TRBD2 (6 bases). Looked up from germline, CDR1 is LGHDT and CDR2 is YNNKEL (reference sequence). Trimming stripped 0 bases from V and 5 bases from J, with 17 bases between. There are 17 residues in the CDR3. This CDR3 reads CASSQDLEGTRNNEQFF. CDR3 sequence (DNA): TGTGCCAGCAGCCAAGATCTGGAGGGTACGAGGAACAATGAGCAGTTCTTC.

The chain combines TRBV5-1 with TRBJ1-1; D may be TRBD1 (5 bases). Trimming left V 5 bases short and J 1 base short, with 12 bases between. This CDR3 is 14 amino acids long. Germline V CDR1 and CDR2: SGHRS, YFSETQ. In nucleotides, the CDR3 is TGCGCCAGCAGTAAGGGACTTACGAACACTGAAGCTTTCTTT. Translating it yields CASSKGLTNTEAFF.

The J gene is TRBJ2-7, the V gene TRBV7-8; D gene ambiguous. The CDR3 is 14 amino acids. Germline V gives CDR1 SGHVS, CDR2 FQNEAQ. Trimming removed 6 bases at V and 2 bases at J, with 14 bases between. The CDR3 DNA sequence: TGTGCCAGCAGTCAAATGGCTAGGACCTACGAGCAGTACTTC. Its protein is CASSQMARTYEQYF.

CDR3 DNA sequence: TGCGCCAGCAGCCCGGGACTCCTTAGGGACACTGAAGCTTTCTTT. Protein: CASSPGLLRDTEAFF. The V gene is TRBV4-1, the J gene TRBJ1-1, with a tentative D call TRBD1 (5 bases). Germline assignment: CDR1 MGHRA and CDR2 YSYEKL. The CDR3 length is 15 residues. V lost 4 bases, J lost 3 bases, and 15 bases lay in between.

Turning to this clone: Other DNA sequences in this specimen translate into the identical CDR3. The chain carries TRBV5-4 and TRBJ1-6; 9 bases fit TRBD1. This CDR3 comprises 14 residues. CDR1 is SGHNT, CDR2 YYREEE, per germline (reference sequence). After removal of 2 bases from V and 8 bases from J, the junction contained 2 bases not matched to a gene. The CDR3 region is CASSLQGADSPLHF. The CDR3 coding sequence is TGTGCCAGCAGCTTACAGGGGGCAGATTCACCCCTCCACTTT.

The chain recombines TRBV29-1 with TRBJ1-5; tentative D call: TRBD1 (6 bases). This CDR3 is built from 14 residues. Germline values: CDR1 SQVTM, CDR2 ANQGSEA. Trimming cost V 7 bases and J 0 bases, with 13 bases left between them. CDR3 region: CSGLGHISNQPQHF. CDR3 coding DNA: TGCAGCGGGCTGGGACACATTAGCAATCAGCCCCAGCATTTT.

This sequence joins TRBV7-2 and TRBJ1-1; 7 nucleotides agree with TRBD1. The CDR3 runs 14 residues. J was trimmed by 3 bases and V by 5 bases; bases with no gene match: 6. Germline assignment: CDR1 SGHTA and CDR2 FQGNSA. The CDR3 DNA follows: TGTGCCAGCAGCCGGGAGGGGGCTCACACTGAAGCTTTCTTT. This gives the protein CASSREGAHTEAFF.

CDR3 nucleotide sequence: TGTGCCAGCAGCGTATCGACCCCCGGGACTAGTGGTACCGGGGAGCTGTTTTTT. Its protein is CASSVSTPGTSGTGELFF. The chain has TRBV9 and TRBJ2-2; 8 bases fit TRBD2. The trim removed 1 base at V and 5 bases at J, leaving 13 bases unmatched. This CDR3 has 18 residues. Germline CDR1 SGDLS, CDR2 YYNGEE.

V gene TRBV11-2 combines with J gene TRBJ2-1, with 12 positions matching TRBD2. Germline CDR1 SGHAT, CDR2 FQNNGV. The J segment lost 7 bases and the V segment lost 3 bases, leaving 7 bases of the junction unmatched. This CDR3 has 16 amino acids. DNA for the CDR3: TGTGCCAGCAGCTTCTTTCCTAGCGGGGGGGCTAATGAGCAGTTCTTC. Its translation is CASSFFPSGGANEQFF.

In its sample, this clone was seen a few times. DNA for the CDR3: TGTGCCAGCAGTGACTTGGGGACAGGGTATAGCAATGAGCAGTTCTTC. Translating it yields CASSDLGTGYSNEQFF. The V call is TRBV6-2 or TRBV6-3, the J call TRBJ2-1; 9 nucleotides line up with TRBD1. J lost 6 bases, V lost 5 bases, and 11 bases had no gene match. Germline lookup yields CDR1 MNHEY and CDR2 SVGEGT. The CDR3 loop spans 16 amino acids.

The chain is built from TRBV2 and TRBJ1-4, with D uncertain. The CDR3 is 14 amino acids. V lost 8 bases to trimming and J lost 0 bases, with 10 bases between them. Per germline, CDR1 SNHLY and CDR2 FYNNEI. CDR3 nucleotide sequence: TGTGCCAGCGGCGAGGGAACAACTAATGAAAAACTGTTTTTT. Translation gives CASGEGTTNEKLFF.

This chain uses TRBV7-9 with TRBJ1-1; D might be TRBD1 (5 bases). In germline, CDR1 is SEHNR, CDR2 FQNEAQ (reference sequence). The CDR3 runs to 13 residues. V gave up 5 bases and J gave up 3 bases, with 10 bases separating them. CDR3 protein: CASSALRDTEAFF. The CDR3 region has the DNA TGTGCCAGCAGCGCACTCAGGGACACTGAAGCTTTCTTT.

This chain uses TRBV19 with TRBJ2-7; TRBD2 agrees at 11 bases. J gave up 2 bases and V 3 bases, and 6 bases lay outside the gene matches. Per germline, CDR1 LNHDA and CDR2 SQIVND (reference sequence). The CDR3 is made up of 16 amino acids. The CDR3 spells CASSMRLAGRAYEQYF. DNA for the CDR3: TGTGCCAGTAGTATGAGACTAGCGGGACGAGCCTACGAGCAGTACTTC. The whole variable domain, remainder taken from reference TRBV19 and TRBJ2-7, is DGGITQSPKYLFRKEGQNVTLSCEQNLNHDAMYWYRQDPGQGLRLIYYSQIVNDFQKGDIAEGYSVSREKKESFPLTVTSAQKNPTAFYLCASSMRLAGRAYEQYFGPGTRLTVT.